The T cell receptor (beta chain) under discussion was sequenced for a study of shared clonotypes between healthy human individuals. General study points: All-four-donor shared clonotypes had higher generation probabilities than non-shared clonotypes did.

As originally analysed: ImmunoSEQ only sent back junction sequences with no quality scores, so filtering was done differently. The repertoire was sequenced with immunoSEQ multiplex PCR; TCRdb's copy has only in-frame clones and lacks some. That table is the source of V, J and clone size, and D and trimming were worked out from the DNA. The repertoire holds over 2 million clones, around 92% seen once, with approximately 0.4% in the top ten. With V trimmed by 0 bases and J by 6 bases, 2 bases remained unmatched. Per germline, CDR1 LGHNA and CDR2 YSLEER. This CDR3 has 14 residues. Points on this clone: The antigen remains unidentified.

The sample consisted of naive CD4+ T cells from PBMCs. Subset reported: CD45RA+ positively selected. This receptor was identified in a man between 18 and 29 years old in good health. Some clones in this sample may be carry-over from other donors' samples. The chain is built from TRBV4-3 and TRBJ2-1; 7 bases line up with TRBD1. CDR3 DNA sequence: TGCGCCAGCAGCCAAGATAGGACAGGCAATGAGCAGTTCTTC. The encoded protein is CASSQDRTGNEQFF.